Reported below is one TCR beta chain. Its antigen remains unknown. The CDR3 spans 12 residues. V was clipped by 6 bases and J by 3 bases, with 9 bases between them. The germline gives CDR1 SNHLY, CDR2 FYNNEI. The sample originates from a study of shared clonotypes between healthy human individuals. On the study more broadly: Participating donors consisted of two women and a few men aged 18 to 49. Overall study findings and caveats: A limitation of the genetic and exposure-history diversity represented arose from few donors. Clonotype sharing levels among donors were expected to vary with sequencing depth.

Using immunoSEQ multiplex PCR, the repertoire was profiled, and TCRdb retains in-frame clones only, with some absent. The data show about 2 million clones, with 95% seen just once and 0.1% to 0.15% held by the top ten. Participating donors were healthy, HIV-negative adults free of recent acute infections or vaccinations. The chain is built from TRBV2 and TRBJ2-7; D is ambiguous. Sequenced sample: naive CD4+ T cells sorted from blood. This sample's subset: CD45RA+ positively selected. The TCR was taken from a man aged 18-30 years in good health. CDR3 in amino acids: CASRTDLYEQYF. CDR3 bases: TGTGCCAGCAGAACGGACCTCTACGAGCAGTACTTC.